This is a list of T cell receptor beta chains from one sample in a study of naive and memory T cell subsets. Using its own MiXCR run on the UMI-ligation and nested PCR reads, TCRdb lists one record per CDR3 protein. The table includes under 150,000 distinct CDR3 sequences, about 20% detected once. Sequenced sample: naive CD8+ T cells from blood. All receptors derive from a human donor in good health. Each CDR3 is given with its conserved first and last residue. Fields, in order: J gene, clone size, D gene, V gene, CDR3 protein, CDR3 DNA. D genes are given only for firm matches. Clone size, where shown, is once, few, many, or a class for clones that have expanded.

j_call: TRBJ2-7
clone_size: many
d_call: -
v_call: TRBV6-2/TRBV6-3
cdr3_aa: CASSYTYEQYF
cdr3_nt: TGTGCCAGCAGCTACACCTACGAGCAGTACTTC

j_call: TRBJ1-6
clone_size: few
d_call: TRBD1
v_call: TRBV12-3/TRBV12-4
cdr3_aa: CASSLAGQGRNSPLHF
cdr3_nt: TGTGCCAGCAGTTTAGCGGGACAGGGAAGGAATTCACCCCTCCACTTT

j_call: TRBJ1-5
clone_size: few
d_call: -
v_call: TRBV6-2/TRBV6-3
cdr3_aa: CASSYINQPQHF
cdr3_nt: TGTGCCAGCAGTTATATCAATCAGCCCCAGCATTTT

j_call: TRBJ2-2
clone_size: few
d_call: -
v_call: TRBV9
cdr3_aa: CASSESGFTGELFF
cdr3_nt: TGTGCCAGCAGCGAGTCAGGGTTCACCGGGGAGCTGTTTTTT

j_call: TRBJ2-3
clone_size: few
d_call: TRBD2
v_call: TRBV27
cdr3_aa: CASAGESGGGTQYF
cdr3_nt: TGTGCCAGCGCCGGTGAAAGTGGGGGGGGTACGCAGTATTTT

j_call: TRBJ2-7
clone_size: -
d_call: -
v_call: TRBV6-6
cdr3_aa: CASSRQGRNEQYF
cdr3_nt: TGTGCCAGCTCCAGGCAGGGGAGGAACGAGCAGTACTTC

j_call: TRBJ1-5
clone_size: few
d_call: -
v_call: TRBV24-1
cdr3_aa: CATSDNSLNQPQHF
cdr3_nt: TGTGCCACCAGTGATAACAGCCTAAATCAGCCCCAGCATTTT

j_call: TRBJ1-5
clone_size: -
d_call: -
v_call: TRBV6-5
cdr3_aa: CASSPPSRQPQHF
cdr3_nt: TGTGCCAGCAGCCCCCCTAGCAGACAGCCCCAGCATTTT

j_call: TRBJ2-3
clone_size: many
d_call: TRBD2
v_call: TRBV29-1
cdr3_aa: CSVGGSGVRTDTQYF
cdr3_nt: TGCAGCGTTGGAGGTAGCGGGGTACGCACAGATACGCAGTATTTT

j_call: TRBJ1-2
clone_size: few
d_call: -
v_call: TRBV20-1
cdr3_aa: CSARDEPYGYTF
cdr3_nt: TGCAGTGCTAGAGATGAGCCGTATGGCTACACCTTC

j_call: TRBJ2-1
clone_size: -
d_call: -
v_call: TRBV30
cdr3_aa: CAWSVREWNEQFF
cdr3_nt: TGTGCCTGGAGTGTTAGAGAGTGGAATGAGCAGTTCTTC

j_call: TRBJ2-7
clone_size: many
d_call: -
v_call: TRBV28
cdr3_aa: CASSFAQNYEQYF
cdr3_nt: TGTGCCAGCAGTTTTGCACAGAACTACGAGCAGTACTTC

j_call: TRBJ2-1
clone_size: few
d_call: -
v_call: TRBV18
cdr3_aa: CASSPKDHSYNEQFF
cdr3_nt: TGTGCCAGCTCACCGAAGGACCACTCCTACAATGAGCAGTTCTTC

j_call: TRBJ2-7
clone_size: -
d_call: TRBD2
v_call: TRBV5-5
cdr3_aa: CASSLVAGVIYEQYF
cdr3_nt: TGTGCCAGCAGCTTGGTGGCGGGAGTAATCTACGAGCAGTACTTC

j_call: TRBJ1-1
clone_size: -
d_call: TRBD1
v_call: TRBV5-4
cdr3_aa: CASSFPGQGGFNTEAFF
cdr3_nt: TGTGCCAGCAGCTTCCCTGGACAGGGGGGCTTTAACACTGAAGCTTTCTTT

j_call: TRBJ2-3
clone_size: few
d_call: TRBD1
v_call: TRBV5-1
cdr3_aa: CASSSGTGTDTQYF
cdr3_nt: TGCGCCAGCAGCTCCGGGACAGGCACAGATACGCAGTATTTT

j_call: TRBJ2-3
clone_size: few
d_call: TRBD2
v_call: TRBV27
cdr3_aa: CASNTLAGGPDTQYF
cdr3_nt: TGTGCCAGCAACACACTAGCGGGAGGGCCGGATACGCAGTATTTT

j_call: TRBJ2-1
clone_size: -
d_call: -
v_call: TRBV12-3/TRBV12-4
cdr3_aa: CASSSTGRGPYYNEQFF
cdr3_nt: TGTGCCAGCAGCTCGACAGGGAGGGGGCCTTACTACAATGAGCAGTTCTTC

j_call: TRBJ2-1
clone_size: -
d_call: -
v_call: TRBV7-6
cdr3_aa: CASSATESAYNEQFF
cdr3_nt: TGTGCCAGCAGCGCGACCGAAAGCGCCTACAATGAGCAGTTCTTC

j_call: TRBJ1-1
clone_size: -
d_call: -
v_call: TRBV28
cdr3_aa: CASSRTELHSRMNTEAFF
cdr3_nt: TGTGCCAGCAGCCGGACAGAATTGCATTCCCGCATGAACACTGAAGCTTTCTTT

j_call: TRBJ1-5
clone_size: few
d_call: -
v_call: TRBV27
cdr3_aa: CASSFGVGNQPQHF
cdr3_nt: TGTGCCAGCAGTTTCGGGGTCGGGAATCAGCCCCAGCATTTT

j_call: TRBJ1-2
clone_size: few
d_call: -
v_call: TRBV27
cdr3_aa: CASSLSYSNYGYTF
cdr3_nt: TGTGCCAGCAGTTTATCGTACAGTAACTATGGCTACACCTTC

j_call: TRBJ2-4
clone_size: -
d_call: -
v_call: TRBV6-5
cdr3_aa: CASSYVKPGAKNIQYF
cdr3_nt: TGTGCCAGCAGTTATGTCAAGCCCGGGGCCAAAAACATTCAGTACTTC

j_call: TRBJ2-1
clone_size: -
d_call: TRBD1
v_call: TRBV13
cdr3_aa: CASSPVGTGVANEQFF
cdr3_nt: TGTGCCAGCAGCCCAGTGGGAACAGGGGTGGCAAATGAGCAGTTCTTC

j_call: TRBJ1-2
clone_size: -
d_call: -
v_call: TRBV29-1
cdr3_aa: CSVFLRARLNYGYTF
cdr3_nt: TGCAGCGTTTTCCTCCGGGCCCGCCTAAACTATGGCTACACCTTC

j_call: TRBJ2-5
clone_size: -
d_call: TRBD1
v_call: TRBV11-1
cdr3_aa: CASSPEGAANQETQYF
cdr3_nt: TGTGCCAGCAGCCCAGAGGGGGCAGCCAACCAAGAGACCCAGTACTTC

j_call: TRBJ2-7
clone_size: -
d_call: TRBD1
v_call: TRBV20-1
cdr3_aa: CSARPRDSYEQYF
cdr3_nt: TGCAGTGCTAGGCCCCGGGACAGCTACGAGCAGTACTTC

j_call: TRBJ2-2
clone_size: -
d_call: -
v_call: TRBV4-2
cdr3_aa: CASSQDAELLMTGELFF
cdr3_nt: TGTGCCAGCAGCCAAGATGCCGAACTACTAATGACCGGGGAGCTGTTTTTT

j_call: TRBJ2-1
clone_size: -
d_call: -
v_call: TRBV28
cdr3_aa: CASSFRMRDNEQFF
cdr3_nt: TGTGCCAGCAGTTTTCGGATGCGGGACAATGAGCAGTTCTTC